Listed below are T cell receptor beta chains from one sample, sequenced in a study of blood T cell repertoires in COVID-19. Generated by immunoSEQ multiplex PCR, the TCRdb table keeps only in-frame clones and is missing some. Of hundreds of thousands of clones in the sample, around 89% were seen once. The sample taken for sequencing was PBMCs or T cells enriched from blood (not recorded which). These receptors were collected from a woman between 18 and 29 years old with acute COVID-19. Both conserved end residues are part of each CDR3. The D gene is left open where the match is weak. The size field is filled for only some rows; it gives once, few, many or a size class.

clone size,D gene,V gene,J gene,CDR3 DNA,CDR3 protein
.,TRBD2,TRBV5-4,TRBJ2-7,TGTGCCAGCAGCTTGTTGGGGCGGGAGGGCCCCTACGAGCAGTACTTC,CASSLLGREGPYEQYF
.,TRBD2,TRBV27,TRBJ2-6,TGTGCCAGCAGTCCCCTAGCGGGATCTTCTGGGGCCAACGTCCTGACTTTC,CASSPLAGSSGANVLTF
.,TRBD2,TRBV27,TRBJ2-5,TGTGCCAGCAGTCCAGGGACTAGCGGGAGATTAGAGACCCAGTACTTC,CASSPGTSGRLETQYF
.,.,TRBV29-1,TRBJ1-2,TGCAGCGTCCTGGCCGCAGGGTCCTATGGCTACACCTTC,CSVLAAGSYGYTF
.,TRBD1,TRBV6-5,TRBJ2-3,TGTGCCAGCAGTTACTTAGCCCAGGGGGTTACAGATACGCAGTATTTT,CASSYLAQGVTDTQYF
.,TRBD1,TRBV18,TRBJ1-1,TGTGCCAGCTCACCCAGGGGGCTGCCCACTGAAGCTTTCTTT,CASSPRGLPTEAFF
.,.,TRBV19,TRBJ2-7,TGTGCCAGTAGTACGACAGCTACTTACGAGCAGTACTTC,CASSTTATYEQYF
few,TRBD2,TRBV6-5,TRBJ2-1,TGTGCCAGCACCCGGACTAGCGGGAGAAAGGTTGAGCAGTTCTTC,CASTRTSGRKVEQFF
.,.,TRBV27,TRBJ2-2,TGTGCCAGCAGTACGACAGGTCTGAAGGTCGTGGAGCTGTTTTTT,CASSTTGLKVVELFF
.,.,TRBV3-1/TRBV3-2,TRBJ1-5,TGTGCCAGCAGCCAGGAGATTGTTGGACAGCCCCAGCATTTT,CASSQEIVGQPQHF
.,.,TRBV19,TRBJ1-4,TGTGCCAGTAGTGCGGACAGTTGGAGAGGTGAAAAACTGTTTTTT,CASSADSWRGEKLFF
.,.,TRBV4-3,TRBJ2-3,TGCGCCAGCAGCCAAGTGGCTAGCACAGATACGCAGTATTTT,CASSQVASTDTQYF
few,TRBD2,TRBV19,TRBJ2-3,TGTGCCAGTAGTATGCAACTAGCGGGTGATACGCAGTATTTT,CASSMQLAGDTQYF
.,.,TRBV5-6,TRBJ2-7,TGTGCCAGCAGCTTGGCCTCCAGGGGAACCTACGAGCAGTACTTC,CASSLASRGTYEQYF
.,.,TRBV6-1,TRBJ2-7,TGTGCCAGCAGCCACTACTACGAGCAGTACTTC,CASSHYYEQYF
.,.,TRBV5-1,TRBJ1-1,TGCGCCAGCAGCCCGGGGAGGGCTGAAGCTTTCTTT,CASSPGRAEAFF
.,.,TRBV29-1,TRBJ1-5,TGCAGCGTTGTTGAAAGGGGGCAGCCCCAGCATTTT,CSVVERGQPQHF
once,TRBD2,TRBV7-8,TRBJ2-7,TGTGCCAGCAGCTTAGTAGGACTAGCGGGAGCAGGGGCCTACGAGCAGTACTTC,CASSLVGLAGAGAYEQYF
.,TRBD2,TRBV7-9,TRBJ2-3,TGTGCCAGCAGCCCCTCGGGGGGGACAGATACGCAGTATTTT,CASSPSGGTDTQYF
.,TRBD2,TRBV7-8,TRBJ2-5,TGTGCCAGCAGCAACGAATGGGAGCGGGAGGTTAGTGAGAAGACCCAGTACTTC,CASSNEWEREVSEKTQYF
.,TRBD2,TRBV11-2,TRBJ2-3,TGTGCCAGCAGCTTAGTTGGTAGCGGGGGCCCCACAGATACGCAGTATTTT,CASSLVGSGGPTDTQYF
.,TRBD2,TRBV9,TRBJ2-7,TGTGCCAGCAGCGGCCCCAGCGGGAGTAACGACTACGAGCAGTACTTC,CASSGPSGSNDYEQYF
once,.,TRBV7-2,TRBJ2-3,TGTGCCAGCAGCTTAAGCAGGGCGTCCACAGATACGCAGTATTTT,CASSLSRASTDTQYF
.,.,TRBV4-1,TRBJ2-7,TGCGCCAGCAGCCAAGATCCCAGGAACTACGAGCAGTACTTC,CASSQDPRNYEQYF
.,TRBD2,TRBV5-1,TRBJ2-7,TGCGCCAGCAGCGTGACCGGGACTAGCGGGTCCTACGAGCAGTACTTC,CASSVTGTSGSYEQYF
.,TRBD1,TRBV27,TRBJ2-7,TGTGCCAGCAGTCGAAAACGGGACAGCTCCTACGAGCAGTACTTC,CASSRKRDSSYEQYF
.,.,TRBV6-2/TRBV6-3,TRBJ2-3,TGTGCCAGCAGTACCAGACTGGCCCGCACAGATACGCAGTATTTT,CASSTRLARTDTQYF
.,TRBD1,TRBV7-2,TRBJ1-5,TGTGCCAGCAGCTTAGTACCGACAGGGGGGAATCAGCCCCAGCATTTT,CASSLVPTGGNQPQHF
.,TRBD1,TRBV5-4,TRBJ1-2,TGTGCCAGCAGCTTGGGCCCTAACAGGGGGCATGATGGCTACACCTTC,CASSLGPNRGHDGYTF
once,.,TRBV6-2/TRBV6-3,TRBJ2-7,TGTGCCAGCAGTTACGACATTACCTCCTACGAGCAGTACTTC,CASSYDITSYEQYF
.,TRBD1,TRBV28,TRBJ1-5,TGTGCCAGCAGTCTGAGGACAGGAGGGAATCAGCCCCAGCATTTT,CASSLRTGGNQPQHF
.,.,TRBV6-5,TRBJ1-2,TGTGCCAGCAGTTACTCGATGTCAGGGTTGCTCTATGGCTACACCTTC,CASSYSMSGLLYGYTF
once,TRBD1,TRBV10-3,TRBJ2-1,TGTGCCATCAGTGGGACAGGCTACAATGAGCAGTTCTTC,CAISGTGYNEQFF
.,.,TRBV7-9,TRBJ2-3,TGTGCCAGCAGCCTTCGAGGACAGTCCACAGATACGCAGTATTTT,CASSLRGQSTDTQYF
.,TRBD2,TRBV18,TRBJ2-3,TGTGCCAGCTCACCCGGACCACGGTTAGCGGGAGTCACAGATACGCAGTATTTT,CASSPGPRLAGVTDTQYF
.,.,TRBV7-9,TRBJ2-7,TGTGCCAGCAGCTCCCGAGGGTCCTCTGTAGAGCAGTACTTC,CASSSRGSSVEQYF
.,TRBD2,TRBV7-3,TRBJ2-3,TGTGCCAGCAGCTTAGGGACTAGCGGCACAGATACGCAGTATTTT,CASSLGTSGTDTQYF
.,.,TRBV13,TRBJ2-3,TGTGCCAGCAGCTTAGCCGGGCGAGGAGGTACAGATACGCAGTATTTT,CASSLAGRGGTDTQYF
.,.,TRBV7-2,TRBJ1-4,TGTGCCAGCAGCTTATTGGGGGCGGCTAATGAAAAACTGTTTTTT,CASSLLGAANEKLFF
.,TRBD2,TRBV5-4,TRBJ2-2,TGTGCCAGCAGCTGGACTAGCGGGGTTACCGGGGAGCTGTTTTTT,CASSWTSGVTGELFF
.,TRBD2,TRBV29-1,TRBJ2-1,TGCAGCCACCGATTGATAGCGGGAATCGGAAATGAGCAGTTCTTC,CSHRLIAGIGNEQFF
.,.,TRBV9,TRBJ2-1,TGTGCCAGCAGCGTAACGTCGGTGGACATATACAATGAGCAGTTCTTC,CASSVTSVDIYNEQFF
.,.,TRBV25-1,TRBJ2-5,TGTGCCAGCAGCCCCGGACAGACCCAAGAGACCCAGTACTTC,CASSPGQTQETQYF
.,TRBD2,TRBV24-1,TRBJ2-2,TGTGCCACCAGGGGACTAGCGGGCACCGGGGAGCTGTTTTTT,CATRGLAGTGELFF
.,TRBD2,TRBV7-9,TRBJ2-2,TGTGCCAGCAGCCGCGGGGGCGGGGAGCTGTTTTTT,CASSRGGGELFF
.,.,TRBV18,TRBJ1-3,TGTGCCAGCTCACCTTTTCAGGCTGGTAGCGGGCCGATGAACACCATATATTTT,CASSPFQAGSGPMNTIYF
few,.,TRBV30,TRBJ1-2,TGTGCCTGGAGTGTACTCGCCGGTGTCTATGGCTACACCTTC,CAWSVLAGVYGYTF
.,TRBD1,TRBV27,TRBJ1-2,TGTGCCAGCAGCGACGGACAGGTGGGATATGGCTACACCTTC,CASSDGQVGYGYTF
.,.,TRBV2,TRBJ1-1,TGTGCCAGCAGTGATGTCCTTGAAGCTTTCTTT,CASSDVLEAFF
.,TRBD2,TRBV19,TRBJ2-1,TGTGCCAGTAGTTCCATGGGAACGGGACTACTCTCCTACAATGAGCAGTTCTTC,CASSSMGTGLLSYNEQFF
.,.,TRBV27,TRBJ1-5,TGTGCCAGCAGTACCTTCGACAGCCAACCCCAGCATTTT,CASSTFDSQPQHF
.,.,TRBV18,TRBJ2-7,TGTGCCAGCTCACCACGCGGAACTCACTACGAGCAGTACTTC,CASSPRGTHYEQYF
.,.,TRBV19,TRBJ1-2,TGTGCCAGTAGTATAGATCGAGCCATATATGGCTACACCTTC,CASSIDRAIYGYTF
few,TRBD1,TRBV11-3,TRBJ2-2,TGTGCCAGCAGAGCCGAACAACAGGGGGCGGCCGGGGAGCTGTTTTTT,CASRAEQQGAAGELFF
.,.,TRBV18,TRBJ1-3,TGTGCCAGCTCTCCAGACCGGGACAAGGCCCCCAGCCCCTCTGGAAACACCATATATTTT,CASSPDRDKAPSPSGNTIYF